The rows below give T cell receptor beta chains drawn from one sample of a study of T cell repertoires in cytomegalovirus infection. TCRdb independently ran MiXCR on the reads; one entry per CDR3 protein. The sample carries 90,000 to 110,000 distinct CDR3 sequences, around 31% recorded once. Their antigen targets remain unknown. Sequencing was performed on CD8+ T cells from cultured PBMCs, taken from culture after CMV antigen stimulation. The receptors derive from a human donor in good health (CMV status not recorded). Some clones in this sample may be carry-over from other donors' samples. Both conserved end residues are part of each CDR3. Fields, in order: D gene, J gene, clone size, V gene, CDR3 DNA, CDR3 protein. The D gene is left open where the match is weak. Some rows have no size entry. The others give once, few or many, or a class for an expanded clone.

D gene: NA; J gene: TRBJ1-2; clone size: NA; V gene: TRBV7-2; CDR3 DNA: TGTGCCAGCAGCTTAGGACAGGTGATAGGGGGTGGCTACACCTTC; CDR3 protein: CASSLGQVIGGGYTF
D gene: NA; J gene: TRBJ1-2; clone size: NA; V gene: TRBV6-1; CDR3 DNA: TGTGCCAGCAGTGAAGTTGTAACAGGGTCCTCGCTAGAGGCTGGCTACACCTTC; CDR3 protein: CASSEVVTGSSLEAGYTF
D gene: NA; J gene: TRBJ2-7; clone size: few; V gene: TRBV4-1; CDR3 DNA: TGCGCCAGCAGCCCCGGACCCGGAAACTCCTACGAGCAGTACTTC; CDR3 protein: CASSPGPGNSYEQYF
D gene: NA; J gene: TRBJ2-7; clone size: NA; V gene: TRBV11-2; CDR3 DNA: TGTGCCAGCAGCTCAGGGGGGGGCTCCTACGAGCAGTACTTC; CDR3 protein: CASSSGGGSYEQYF
D gene: NA; J gene: TRBJ2-7; clone size: NA; V gene: TRBV7-9; CDR3 DNA: TGTGCCAGCAGCCGCGCGCAGCTCTACGAGCAGTACTTC; CDR3 protein: CASSRAQLYEQYF
D gene: TRBD2; J gene: TRBJ2-2; clone size: NA; V gene: TRBV4-2; CDR3 DNA: TGTGCCAGCAGCTCGCGGGAGGAAGGAACCGGGGAGCTGTTTTTT; CDR3 protein: CASSSREEGTGELFF
D gene: NA; J gene: TRBJ2-4; clone size: many; V gene: TRBV6-1; CDR3 DNA: TGTGCCAGCAAGGTGGGGGAAAACATTCAGTACTTC; CDR3 protein: CASKVGENIQYF
D gene: NA; J gene: TRBJ2-1; clone size: many; V gene: TRBV7-6; CDR3 DNA: TGTGCCAGCACCCTGGGGTCGGGGAATGAGCAGTTCTTC; CDR3 protein: CASTLGSGNEQFF
D gene: NA; J gene: TRBJ2-1; clone size: NA; V gene: TRBV9; CDR3 DNA: TGTGCCAGCAGCGTAGGCGGGGTCTACAATGAGCAGTTCTTC; CDR3 protein: CASSVGGVYNEQFF
D gene: NA; J gene: TRBJ2-7; clone size: NA; V gene: TRBV6-2/TRBV6-3; CDR3 DNA: TGTGCCAGCAGTTACGACTACTACGAGCAGTACTTC; CDR3 protein: CASSYDYYEQYF
D gene: NA; J gene: TRBJ1-1; clone size: NA; V gene: TRBV4-1; CDR3 DNA: TGCGCCAGCAGCCCCGCCGTCCAGTTCCCTGAAGCTTTCTTT; CDR3 protein: CASSPAVQFPEAFF
D gene: NA; J gene: TRBJ2-1; clone size: few; V gene: TRBV4-3; CDR3 DNA: TGCGCCAGCAGCCAAGGGGGGTGGTTAGGTGAGCAGTTCTTC; CDR3 protein: CASSQGGWLGEQFF
D gene: TRBD1; J gene: TRBJ1-3; clone size: NA; V gene: TRBV5-1; CDR3 DNA: TGCGCCAGCAGCTTAGCCACAGGGGCTGGAAACACCATATATTTT; CDR3 protein: CASSLATGAGNTIYF
D gene: TRBD2; J gene: TRBJ2-5; clone size: many; V gene: TRBV20-1; CDR3 DNA: TGCAGTGCTAGCGTCACTAGCGGGGGCCCAGGAGAGACCCAGTACTTC; CDR3 protein: CSASVTSGGPGETQYF
D gene: TRBD1; J gene: TRBJ1-1; clone size: NA; V gene: TRBV11-2; CDR3 DNA: TGTGCCAGCAGGGTGGGACAGGGGTTGACTCGTGAAGCTTTCTTT; CDR3 protein: CASRVGQGLTREAFF